This record looks at one T cell receptor (beta chain) sequence and its context. Its specificity is not known. Assay used: immunoSEQ multiplex PCR; TCRdb lists only in-frame clones, some missing. The repertoire holds tens of thousands of clones, roughly 84% seen once, with about a fifth in the top ten. This record comes from a study of T cell responses to AZD1222 COVID-19 vaccine. Regarding the study as a whole: Recipients of AZD1222 seropositive at baseline numbered only 5 to 7. The CD4 TCRs associated with vaccination extended across spike and predominated at 160-218 and 743-854. Researchers took repertoire samples only after the peak T cell response had come.

This CDR3 is 15 amino acids long. V was trimmed by 0 bases and J by 8 bases, leaving 16 bases between them. The germline V gene has CDR1 MNHEY and CDR2 SVGAGI. Material: peripheral blood, obtained on day 0 of AZD1222 vaccination. This receptor was taken from an adult in good health. The chain joins TRBV6-5 to TRBJ1-2; unclear D gene. The CDR3 sequence is CASSYSLYNLEGYTF. The CDR3 coding sequence is TGTGCCAGCAGTTACTCGTTGTATAATTTAGAGGGCTACACCTTC.